These T cell receptor beta chains were read from a single sample in a study of Tregs in tolerant kidney transplant recipients. Sequenced by immunoSEQ multiplex PCR; TCRdb stores in-frame clones only, minus some. The sample lists around 70,000 clones, around nine tenths occurring once. The material sequenced was CD8+ T cells from blood, taken before the transplant. Every receptor here comes from a human donor who received a combined kidney and bone marrow transplant. The CDR3 runs from the conserved cysteine through the conserved F or W. A D gene is named only where the DNA matches it firmly. Clone size is given for some rows only: seen once, a few or many times, or a class if the clone is expanded.

. TRBD2 TRBJ2-1 TRBV27 CASTVASGSNEQFF TGTGCCAGCACGGTCGCTAGCGGGAGCAATGAGCAGTTCTTC
. . TRBJ2-4 TRBV13 CASRKWGRKSIQYF TGTGCCAGCAGGAAATGGGGCAGAAAAAGCATTCAGTACTTC
. . TRBJ2-7 TRBV6-6 CASSYSGRLSEQYF TGTGCCAGCAGTTACTCGGGCCGCCTGAGCGAGCAGTACTTC
. TRBD1 TRBJ2-7 TRBV10-3 CAITDPGQGYSQYF TGTGCCATCACTGACCCCGGACAGGGGTATTCTCAGTACTTC
. TRBD1 TRBJ1-1 TRBV5-1 CASSRQRGQADEAFF TGCGCCAGCAGCCGGCAAAGGGGACAGGCTGACGAAGCTTTCTTT
. TRBD1 TRBJ2-7 TRBV5-6 CASSFGTGHHEQYF TGTGCCAGCAGCTTCGGGACAGGGCACCACGAGCAGTATTTC
. TRBD1 TRBJ2-7 TRBV9 CASSVGGQVLAEQYF TGTGCCAGCAGCGTAGGGGGACAGGTCTTGGCCGAGCAGTACTTC
. TRBD2 TRBJ2-1 TRBV15 CATSRTGGVSYNEQFF TGTGCCACCAGCAGAACCGGGGGGGTTTCCTACAATGAGCAGTTCTTC
few . TRBJ1-1 TRBV28 CASRRGRLGQNTEAFF TGTGCCAGCAGGCGGGGGCGTCTCGGCCAGAACACTGAAGCTTTCTTT
. TRBD2 TRBJ2-1 TRBV19 CASSMPGLAGYQFF TGTGCCAGTAGTATGCCCGGACTAGCGGGTTATCAGTTCTTC
. TRBD2 TRBJ2-5 TRBV7-2 CASSLGASGNQETQYF TGTGCCAGCAGCTTAGGGGCTAGCGGGAACCAAGAGACCCAGTACTTC
. . TRBJ1-2 TRBV27 CASSLSGGWDGYTF TGTGCCAGCAGTTTATCGGGGGGGTGGGATGGCTACACCTTC
. TRBD2 TRBJ2-3 TRBV15 CATISGRASTDTQYF TGTGCCACGATCAGCGGGAGGGCCTCCACAGATACGCAGTATTTT
. . TRBJ2-1 TRBV5-4 CASSLSSYNEQFF TGTGCCAGCAGTCTTAGCTCCTACAATGAGCAGTTCTTC
. . TRBJ1-1 TRBV13 CASSHQTINTEAFF TGTGCCAGCAGCCACCAAACTATTAACACTGAAGCTTTCTTT
. . TRBJ2-1 TRBV7-9 CASSRGNEQFF TGTGCCAGCAGCCGGGGCAATGAGCAGTTCTTC
. . TRBJ2-7 TRBV6-1 CASSEVEVSYEQYF TGTGCCAGCAGTGAAGTTGAGGTTTCCTACGAGCAGTACTTC
few . TRBJ2-3 TRBV7-9 CASSFYPLFDADTQYF TGTGCCAGCAGCTTCTATCCCCTTTTCGATGCAGATACGCAGTATTTT
. TRBD1 TRBJ1-4 TRBV19 CATAYRGNEKLFF TGTGCTACCGCGTACAGGGGTAATGAAAAACTGTTTTTT
. TRBD2 TRBJ2-2 TRBV7-9 CASSATSGTPSTGELFF TGTGCCAGCAGTGCGACTAGCGGGACCCCGAGCACCGGGGAGCTGTTTTTT
. TRBD2 TRBJ2-1 TRBV9 CASSNRLAGVLNEQFF TGTGCCAGCAGCAATCGACTAGCGGGAGTCCTCAATGAGCAGTTCTTC
. . TRBJ2-7 TRBV4-1 CASSQEEASYYEQYF TGCGCCAGCAGCCAAGAGGAGGCCTCCTACTACGAGCAGTACTTC
. TRBD1 TRBJ2-1 TRBV11-3 CASSPRTGVGNEQFF TGTGCCAGCAGCCCGAGGACAGGGGTGGGCAATGAGCAGTTCTTC
once . TRBJ2-1 TRBV4-3 CASSQDQHHGSSYNEQFF TGCGCCAGCAGCCAAGATCAGCACCACGGGAGCTCCTACAATGAGCAGTTCTTC
. TRBD2 TRBJ2-1 TRBV19 CASSIVEAPTSGNEQFF TGTGCCAGTAGTATAGTCGAGGCCCCGACTAGCGGGAATGAGCAGTTCTTC
. . TRBJ1-4 TRBV19 CASSVGALLFF TGTGCCAGTAGTGTAGGGGCTCTCCTGTTTTTT
. TRBD1 TRBJ1-3 TRBV5-5 CASSPTGGHGNTIYF TGTGCCAGCAGCCCTACAGGGGGCCATGGAAACACCATATATTTT
. . TRBJ2-3 TRBV6-4 CASSERGGTDTQYF TGTGCCAGCAGCGAAAGGGGGGGGACAGATACGCAGTATTTT
. TRBD1 TRBJ1-5 TRBV15 CATSRVDRGNQPQHF TGTGCCACCAGCAGAGTGGACAGGGGCAATCAGCCCCAGCATTTT
. TRBD1 TRBJ1-2 TRBV5-6 CASSPGTVGYGYTF TGTGCCAGCAGCCCTGGGACAGTCGGATATGGCTACACCTTC
once . TRBJ1-5 TRBV11-2 CASSLESGNQPQHF TGTGCCAGCAGCTTAGAGAGCGGCAATCAGCCCCAGCATTTT
few . TRBJ2-1 TRBV7-3 CASSLGGAHNEQFF TGTGCCAGCAGCTTGGGGGGGGCACACAATGAGCAGTTCTTC
. TRBD1 TRBJ1-2 TRBV27 CASSSGGGFGYTF TGTGCCAGCAGTTCAGGGGGCGGGTTTGGCTACACCTTC
. . TRBJ2-1 TRBV4-3 CASSQVFQGNEQFF TGCGCCAGCAGCCAAGTTTTTCAGGGGAATGAGCAGTTCTTC
. . TRBJ2-3 TRBV14 CASSLGQLSTDTQYF TGTGCCAGCAGCCTAGGACAGCTAAGCACAGATACGCAGTATTTT
. . TRBJ1-1 TRBV4-3 CASSQVGRGNTEAFF TGCGCCAGCAGCCAAGTCGGCAGGGGGAACACTGAAGCTTTCTTT
. TRBD1 TRBJ2-1 TRBV23-1 CASSQWWRTGANEQFF TGCGCCAGCAGTCAATGGTGGAGGACAGGGGCGAATGAGCAGTTCTTC
. . TRBJ2-7 TRBV19 CASSPPGHPSYEQYF TGTGCCAGTAGCCCTCCGGGACATCCGAGCTACGAGCAGTACTTC
. TRBD1 TRBJ1-6 TRBV29-1 CSAGTGEGSPLHF TGCAGCGCTGGGACAGGGGAAGGCTCACCCCTCCACTTT
. . TRBJ1-2 TRBV27 CASSFGDSYGYTF TGTGCCAGCAGTTTCGGGGATAGCTATGGCTACACCTTC
. . TRBJ2-4 TRBV5-1 CASSLETGRVISKNIQYF TGCGCCAGCAGCTTGGAAACGGGCAGGGTTATTTCCAAAAACATTCAGTACTTC
. TRBD1 TRBJ1-1 TRBV15 CATSSRGWGTEAFF TGTGCCACCAGCAGCAGGGGGTGGGGCACTGAAGCTTTCTTT
. . TRBJ2-7 TRBV29-1 CSVADSREPYEQYF TGCAGCGTGGCGGACAGTCGCGAACCCTACGAGCAGTACTTC
. . TRBJ2-1 TRBV18 CASSPGGTGYNEQFF TGTGCCAGCTCACCTGGCGGGACGGGATACAATGAGCAGTTCTTC
. . TRBJ2-1 TRBV7-8 CASISGIETFF TGTGCCAGCATTAGCGGTATAGAAACGTTCTTC
. . TRBJ2-7 TRBV4-2 CASSPAGQSSYEQYF TGTGCCAGCAGCCCGGCGGGACAGAGCTCCTACGAGCAGTACTTC
. . TRBJ2-2 TRBV19 CASSIANGELFF TGTGCCAGTAGTATAGCCAACGGGGAGCTGTTTTTT
. TRBD2 TRBJ2-1 TRBV7-9 CASSTWTSGSNEQFF TGTGCCAGCAGCACCTGGACTAGCGGGAGCAATGAGCAGTTCTTC
. TRBD1 TRBJ2-1 TRBV5-5 CASSVGTGSGNEQFF TGTGCCAGCAGCGTAGGGACAGGGTCAGGCAATGAGCAGTTCTTC
once . TRBJ1-2 TRBV5-6 CASSSYFDSKTANYGYTF TGTGCCAGCAGCTCGTATTTCGACAGTAAAACCGCTAACTATGGCTACACCTTC
. . TRBJ2-2 TRBV25-1 CASGGGELFF TGTGCCAGCGGCGGCGGGGAGCTGTTTTTT
. TRBD1 TRBJ1-2 TRBV5-4 CASSRDRGQEGYTF TGTGCCAGCAGCCGGGACAGGGGCCAGGAGGGCTACACCTTC
. TRBD1 TRBJ2-7 TRBV10-2 CASSDDREIYEQYF TGCGCCAGCAGTGATGACAGGGAAATCTACGAGCAGTACTTC
once TRBD1 TRBJ1-3 TRBV5-4 CASSWGTGTGNTIYF TGTGCCAGCAGCTGGGGGACAGGGACTGGAAACACCATATATTTT
. TRBD2 TRBJ2-7 TRBV7-6 CASSLGGGSLDEQYF TGTGCCAGCAGCTTAGGCGGGGGTAGCTTGGACGAGCAGTACTTC